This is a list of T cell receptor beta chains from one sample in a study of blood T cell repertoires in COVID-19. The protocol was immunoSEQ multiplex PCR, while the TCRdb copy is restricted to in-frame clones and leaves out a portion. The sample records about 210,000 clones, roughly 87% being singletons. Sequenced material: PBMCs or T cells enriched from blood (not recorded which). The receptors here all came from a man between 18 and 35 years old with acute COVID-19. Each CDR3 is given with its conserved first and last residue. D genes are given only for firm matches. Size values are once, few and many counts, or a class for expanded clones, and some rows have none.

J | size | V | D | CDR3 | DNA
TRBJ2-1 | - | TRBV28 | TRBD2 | CASRPGLAGVWDEQFF | TGTGCCAGCAGACCGGGACTAGCGGGAGTATGGGATGAGCAGTTCTTC
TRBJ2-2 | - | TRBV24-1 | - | CATSDFGTPSGELFF | TGTGCCACCAGTGATTTCGGGACTCCCTCCGGGGAGCTGTTTTTT
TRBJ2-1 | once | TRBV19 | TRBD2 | CASMGLAVSSEQFF | TGTGCCAGTATGGGACTAGCTGTAAGCAGTGAGCAGTTCTTC
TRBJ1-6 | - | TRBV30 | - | CASQAGGPSPLHF | TGTGCCTCACAGGCGGGGGGCCCGTCACCCCTCCACTTT
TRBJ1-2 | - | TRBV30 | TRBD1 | CAWSLDRVYGYTF | TGTGCCTGGAGTCTAGACAGGGTCTATGGCTACACCTTC
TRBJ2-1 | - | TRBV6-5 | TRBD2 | CASKGIAGVGNEQFF | TGTGCCAGCAAGGGGATAGCGGGAGTAGGTAATGAGCAGTTCTTC
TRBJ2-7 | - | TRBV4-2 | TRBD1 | CASSQVNPGQSYEQYF | TGTGCCAGCAGCCAAGTCAACCCGGGACAGTCCTACGAGCAGTACTTC
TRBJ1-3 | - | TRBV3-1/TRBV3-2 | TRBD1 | CASSQVRQGVASGNTIYF | TGTGCCAGCAGCCAAGTCAGACAGGGGGTTGCCTCTGGAAACACCATATATTTT
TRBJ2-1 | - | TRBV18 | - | CASSPLGQGPSNEQFF | TGTGCCAGCTCACCACTCGGCCAGGGCCCCTCCAATGAGCAGTTCTTC
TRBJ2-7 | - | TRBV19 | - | CASLKQAGGGYEQYF | TGTGCCAGCCTGAAGCAGGCAGGGGGAGGCTACGAGCAGTACTTC
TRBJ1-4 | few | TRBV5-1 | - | CASSLRGSNEKLFF | TGCGCCAGCAGCCTCCGGGGGTCTAATGAAAAACTGTTTTTT
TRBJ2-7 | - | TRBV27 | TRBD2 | CASSSPGLAGIHEQYF | TGTGCCAGCAGTTCCCCGGGACTAGCGGGAATTCACGAGCAGTACTTC
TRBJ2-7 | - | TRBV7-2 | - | CASSPLDFSYEQYF | TGTGCCAGCAGCCCCTTAGATTTTTCCTACGAGCAGTACTTC
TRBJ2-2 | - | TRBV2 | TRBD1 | CASSSQGANTGELFF | TGTGCCAGCAGTTCACAGGGGGCGAACACCGGGGAGCTGTTTTTT
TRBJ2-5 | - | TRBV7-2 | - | CASSFVPEETQYF | TGTGCCAGCAGCTTCGTTCCCGAAGAGACCCAGTACTTC
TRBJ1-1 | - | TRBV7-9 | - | CASSLEAGLSFF | TGTGCCAGCAGCTTAGAGGCAGGGTTATCTTTCTTT
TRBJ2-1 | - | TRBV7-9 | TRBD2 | CASSSQRDFNEQFF | TGTGCCAGCAGCTCCCAGCGGGACTTTAATGAGCAGTTCTTC
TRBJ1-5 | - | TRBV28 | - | CASEGPPSQPQHF | TGTGCCAGCGAGGGTCCCCCCAGTCAGCCCCAGCATTTT
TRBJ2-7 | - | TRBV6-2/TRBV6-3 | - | CASSYHPRRGYEQYF | TGTGCCAGCAGTTACCATCCGCGCAGGGGTTACGAGCAGTACTTC
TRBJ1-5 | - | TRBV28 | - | CASFWAGSNQPQHF | TGTGCCAGCTTCTGGGCAGGGAGCAATCAGCCCCAGCATTTT
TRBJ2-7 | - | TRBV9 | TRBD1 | CASSVTGGAYEQYF | TGTGCCAGCAGCGTCACAGGGGGAGCCTACGAGCAGTACTTC
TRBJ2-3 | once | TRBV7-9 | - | CASSLGGGQYF | TGTGCCAGCAGCTTAGGGGGAGGGCAGTATTTT
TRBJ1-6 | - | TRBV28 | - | CASSSGNSPLHF | TGTGCCAGCAGTTCAGGAAATTCACCCCTCCACTTT
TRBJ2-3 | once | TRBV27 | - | CASSSTGSDTQYF | TGTGCCAGCAGCTCTACAGGATCTGATACGCAGTATTTT
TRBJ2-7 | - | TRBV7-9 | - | CASSPSSWRYEQYF | TGTGCCAGCAGTCCCTCTAGCTGGCGCTACGAGCAGTACTTC
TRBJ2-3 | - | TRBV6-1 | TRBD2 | CASSEVAGRTDTQYF | TGTGCCAGCAGTGAAGTAGCGGGACGCACAGATACGCAGTATTTT
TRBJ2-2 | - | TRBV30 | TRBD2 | CAWSVMLAGDWGNTGELFF | TGTGCCTGGAGTGTTATGCTAGCGGGAGATTGGGGGAACACCGGGGAGCTGTTTTTT